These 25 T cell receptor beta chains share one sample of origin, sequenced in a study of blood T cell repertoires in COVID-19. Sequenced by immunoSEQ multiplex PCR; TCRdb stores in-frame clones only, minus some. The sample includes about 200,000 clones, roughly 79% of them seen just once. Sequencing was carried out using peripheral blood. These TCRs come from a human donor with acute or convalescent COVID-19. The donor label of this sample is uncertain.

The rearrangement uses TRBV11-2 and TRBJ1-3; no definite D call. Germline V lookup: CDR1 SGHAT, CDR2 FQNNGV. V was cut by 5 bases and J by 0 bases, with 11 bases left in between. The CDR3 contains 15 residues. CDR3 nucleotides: TGTGCCAGCAGCCCCTACAGCGGCTCTGGAAACACCATATATTTT. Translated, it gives CASSPYSGSGNTIYF.

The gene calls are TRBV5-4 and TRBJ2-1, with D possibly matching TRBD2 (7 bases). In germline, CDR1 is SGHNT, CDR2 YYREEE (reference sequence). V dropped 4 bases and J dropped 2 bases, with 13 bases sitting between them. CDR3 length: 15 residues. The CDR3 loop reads CASSRGGAAYNEQFF. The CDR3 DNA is TGTGCCAGCAGCCGCGGGGGCGCCGCCTACAATGAGCAGTTCTTC. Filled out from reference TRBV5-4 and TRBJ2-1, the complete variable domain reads ETGVTQSPTHLIKTRGQQVTLRCSSQSGHNTVSWYQQALGQGPQFIFQYYREEENGRGNFPPRFSGLQFPNYSSELNVNALELDDSALYLCASSRGGAAYNEQFFGPGTRLTVL.

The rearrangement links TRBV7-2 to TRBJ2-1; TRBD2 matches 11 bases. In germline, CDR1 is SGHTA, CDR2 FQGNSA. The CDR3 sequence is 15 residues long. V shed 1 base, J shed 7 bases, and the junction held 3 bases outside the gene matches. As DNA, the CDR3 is TGTGCCAGCAGCTTAGTAACTAGCGGGAGAAATGAGCAGTTCTTC. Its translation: CASSLVTSGRNEQFF.

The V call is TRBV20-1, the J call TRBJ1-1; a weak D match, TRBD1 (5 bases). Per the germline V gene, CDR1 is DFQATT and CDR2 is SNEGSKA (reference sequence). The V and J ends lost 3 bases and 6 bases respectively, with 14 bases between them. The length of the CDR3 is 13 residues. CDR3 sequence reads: CSASQGAPAEAFF. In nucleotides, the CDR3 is TGCAGTGCTAGTCAAGGGGCGCCGGCTGAAGCTTTCTTT.

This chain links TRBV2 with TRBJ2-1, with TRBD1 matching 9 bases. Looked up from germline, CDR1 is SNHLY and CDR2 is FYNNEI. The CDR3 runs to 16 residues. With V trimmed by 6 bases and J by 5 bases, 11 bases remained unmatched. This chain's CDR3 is CASRALDRGANNEQFF. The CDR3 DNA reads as TGTGCCAGCAGGGCATTAGACAGGGGGGCCAACAATGAGCAGTTCTTC.

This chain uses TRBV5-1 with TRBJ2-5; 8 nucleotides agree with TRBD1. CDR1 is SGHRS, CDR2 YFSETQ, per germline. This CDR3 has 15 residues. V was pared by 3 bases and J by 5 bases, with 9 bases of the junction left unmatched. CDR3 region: CASSSGQGVWETQYF. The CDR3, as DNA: TGCGCCAGCAGCTCCGGACAGGGAGTCTGGGAGACCCAGTACTTC.

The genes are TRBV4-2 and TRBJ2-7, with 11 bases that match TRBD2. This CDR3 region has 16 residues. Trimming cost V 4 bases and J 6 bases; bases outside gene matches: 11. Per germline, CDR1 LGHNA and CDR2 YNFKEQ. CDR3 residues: CASSRKVLAGGSEQYF. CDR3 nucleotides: TGTGCCAGCAGCCGAAAGGTCCTAGCGGGAGGCTCCGAGCAGTACTTC.

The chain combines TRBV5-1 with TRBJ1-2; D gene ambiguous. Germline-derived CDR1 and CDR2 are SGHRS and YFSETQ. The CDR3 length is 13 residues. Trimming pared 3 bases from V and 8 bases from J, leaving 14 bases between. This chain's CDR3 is CASSWEPGGGYTF. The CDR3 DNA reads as TGCGCCAGCAGCTGGGAGCCGGGAGGGGGCTACACCTTC.

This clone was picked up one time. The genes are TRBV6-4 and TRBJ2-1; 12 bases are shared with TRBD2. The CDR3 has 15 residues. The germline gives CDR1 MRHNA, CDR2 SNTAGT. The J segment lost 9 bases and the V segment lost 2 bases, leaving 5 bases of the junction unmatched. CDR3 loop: CASSDPTSGSFEQFF. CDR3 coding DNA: TGTGCCAGCAGTGACCCGACTAGCGGGAGTTTTGAGCAGTTCTTC.

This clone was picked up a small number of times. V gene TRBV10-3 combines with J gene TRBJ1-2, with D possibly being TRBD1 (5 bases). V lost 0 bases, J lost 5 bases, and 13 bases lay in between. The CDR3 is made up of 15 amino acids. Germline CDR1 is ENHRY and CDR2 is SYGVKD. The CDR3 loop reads CAISESRTGYYGYTF. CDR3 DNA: TGTGCCATCAGTGAGTCGAGAACAGGCTATTATGGCTACACCTTC.

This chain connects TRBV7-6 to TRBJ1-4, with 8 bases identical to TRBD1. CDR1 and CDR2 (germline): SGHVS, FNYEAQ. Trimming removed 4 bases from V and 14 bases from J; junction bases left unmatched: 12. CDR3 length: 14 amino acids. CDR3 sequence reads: CASSYTDRGERLFF. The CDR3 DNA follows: TGTGCCAGCAGCTATACCGACAGGGGCGAAAGGCTGTTTTTT.

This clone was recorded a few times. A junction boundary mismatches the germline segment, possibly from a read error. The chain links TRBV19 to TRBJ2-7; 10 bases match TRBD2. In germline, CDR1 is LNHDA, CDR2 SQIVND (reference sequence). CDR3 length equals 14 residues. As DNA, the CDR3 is TGTGCCAGTAGTATAGATCTGGCTAGCGGGAGCCTACTCTTC. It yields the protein CASSIDLASGSLLF.

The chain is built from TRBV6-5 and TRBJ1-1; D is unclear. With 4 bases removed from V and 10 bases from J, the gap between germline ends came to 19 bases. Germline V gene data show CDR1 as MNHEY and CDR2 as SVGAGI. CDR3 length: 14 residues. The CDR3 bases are TGTGCCAGCAGTTCCAACTCGGGAAGGATGGGAGCTTTCTTT. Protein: CASSSNSGRMGAFF.

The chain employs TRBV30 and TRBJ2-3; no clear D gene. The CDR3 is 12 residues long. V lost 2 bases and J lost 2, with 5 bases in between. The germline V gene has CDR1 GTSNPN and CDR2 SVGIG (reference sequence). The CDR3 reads CAWSLLTDTQYF. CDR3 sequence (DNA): TGTGCCTGGAGTCTCCTCACAGATACGCAGTATTTT.

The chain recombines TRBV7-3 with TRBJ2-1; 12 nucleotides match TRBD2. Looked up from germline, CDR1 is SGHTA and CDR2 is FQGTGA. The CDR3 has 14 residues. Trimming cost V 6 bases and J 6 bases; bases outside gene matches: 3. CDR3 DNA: TGTGCCAGCAGTACGGGACTAGCGGGCAATGAGCAGTTCTTC. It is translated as CASSTGLAGNEQFF.

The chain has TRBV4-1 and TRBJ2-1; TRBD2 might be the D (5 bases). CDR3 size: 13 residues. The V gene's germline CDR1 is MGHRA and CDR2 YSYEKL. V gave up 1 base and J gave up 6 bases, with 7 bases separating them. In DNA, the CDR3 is TGCGCCAGCAGCCAAGGAGGGAGCAATGAGCAGTTCTTC. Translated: CASSQGGSNEQFF.

CDR3 coding DNA: TGTGCCACCAGTGTTTCCCTTTCGAACACCGGGGAGCTGTTTTTT. Translated: CATSVSLSNTGELFF. The rearrangement links TRBV24-1 to TRBJ2-2; the D is unclear. V lost 5 bases, J lost 0 bases, and 9 bases lay in between. Germline V gene lookup returns CDR1 KGHDR and CDR2 SFDVKD. The CDR3 extends over 15 amino acids.

This chain's CDR3 is CSVGRQETQYF. For the CDR3, the DNA is TGCAGCGTTGGTCGCCAGGAGACCCAGTACTTC. V gene TRBV29-1 combines with J gene TRBJ2-5, with D unresolved. The CDR3 is 11 residues long. Germline V gene lookup returns CDR1 SQVTM and CDR2 ANQGSEA. V was clipped by 4 bases and J by 5 bases, with 8 bases between them.

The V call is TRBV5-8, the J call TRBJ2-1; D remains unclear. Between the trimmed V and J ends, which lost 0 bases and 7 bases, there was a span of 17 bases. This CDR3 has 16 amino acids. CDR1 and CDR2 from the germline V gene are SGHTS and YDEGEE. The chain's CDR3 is CASSLVSPGLRNEQFF. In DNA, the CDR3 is TGTGCCAGCAGCTTGGTGAGTCCCGGGTTGCGGAATGAGCAGTTCTTC. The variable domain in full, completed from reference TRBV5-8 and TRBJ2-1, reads EAGVTQSPTHLIKTRGQQATLRCSPISGHTSVYWYQQALGLGLQFLLWYDEGEERNRGNFPPRFSGRQFPNYSSELNVNALELEDSALYLCASSLVSPGLRNEQFFGPGTRLTVL.

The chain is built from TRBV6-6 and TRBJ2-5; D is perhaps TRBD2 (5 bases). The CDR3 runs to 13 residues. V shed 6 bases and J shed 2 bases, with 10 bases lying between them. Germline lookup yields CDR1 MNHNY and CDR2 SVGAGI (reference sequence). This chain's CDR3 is CASRSQRQETQYF. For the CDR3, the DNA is TGTGCCAGCAGGTCTCAGCGGCAAGAGACCCAGTACTTC.

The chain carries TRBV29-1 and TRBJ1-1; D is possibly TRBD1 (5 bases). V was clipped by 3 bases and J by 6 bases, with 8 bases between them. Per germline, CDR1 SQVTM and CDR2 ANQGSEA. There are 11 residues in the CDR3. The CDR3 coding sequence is TGCAGCGTTGATCGGGGGGCTGAAGCTTTCTTT. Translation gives CSVDRGAEAFF.

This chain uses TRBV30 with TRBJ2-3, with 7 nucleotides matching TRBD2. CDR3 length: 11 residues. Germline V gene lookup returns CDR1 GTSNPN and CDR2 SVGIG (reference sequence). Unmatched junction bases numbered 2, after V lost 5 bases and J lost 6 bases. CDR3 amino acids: CAWQGGDTQYF. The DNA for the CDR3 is TGTGCCTGGCAGGGAGGGGATACGCAGTATTTT.

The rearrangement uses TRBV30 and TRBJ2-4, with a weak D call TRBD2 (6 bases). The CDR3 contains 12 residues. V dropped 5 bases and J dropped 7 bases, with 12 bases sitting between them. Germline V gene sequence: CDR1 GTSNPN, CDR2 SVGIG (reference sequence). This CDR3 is CAWGRGANIQYF. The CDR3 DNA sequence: TGTGCCTGGGGTCGCGGGGCGAACATTCAGTACTTC. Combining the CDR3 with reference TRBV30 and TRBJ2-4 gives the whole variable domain SQTIHQWPATLVQPVGSPLSLECTVEGTSNPNLYWYRQAAGRGLQLLFYSVGIGQISSEVPQNLSASRPQDRQFILSSKKLLLSDSGFYLCAWGRGANIQYFGAGTRLSVL.

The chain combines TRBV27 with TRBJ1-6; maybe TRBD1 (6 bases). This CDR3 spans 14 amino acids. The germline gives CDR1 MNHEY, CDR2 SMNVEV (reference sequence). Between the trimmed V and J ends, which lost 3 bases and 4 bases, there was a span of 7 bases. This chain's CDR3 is CASSFQGYNSPLHF. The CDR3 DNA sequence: TGTGCCAGCAGTTTTCAGGGGTATAATTCACCCCTCCACTTT.

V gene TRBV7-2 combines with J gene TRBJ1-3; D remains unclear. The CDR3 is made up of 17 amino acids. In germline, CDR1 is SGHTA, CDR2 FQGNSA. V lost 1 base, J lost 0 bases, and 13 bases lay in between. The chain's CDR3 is CASSLVAQTTSGNTIYF. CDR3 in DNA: TGTGCCAGCAGCTTAGTTGCACAAACAACCTCTGGAAACACCATATATTTT.